This T cell receptor beta chain was obtained from a study of T cells in Graves' hyperthyroidism and ophthalmopathy. Amplified TCR beta CDR3 regions came from RNA transcripts. The TCR CDR3 first-round RT-PCR relied on the HTBI primer set. TCRdb passed the multiplex PCR reads through MiXCR, listing each CDR3 protein once. The top ten clones hold 8.4% of a sample with roughly 740,000 distinct CDR3 sequences, roughly 15% of them seen once. Whole-study findings and limits: Blood shared most expanded thyroid clonotypes above 0.001. The model made its ophthalmopathy prediction, and onset followed a median approximately 6.5 months later. Through a model of 13 V-J features, ophthalmopathy was separated from stable hyperthyroidism.

This clonotype was seen repeatedly, ten times or more. What it binds is not known. V was shortened by 4 bases and J by 0 bases, with 11 bases between the two germline ends. Germline CDR1 and CDR2: WNHNN and SYGVQD (reference sequence). The CDR3 runs 15 residues. The sequenced sample was blood. This clonotype was sampled from a man in his late teens or twenties with Graves' hyperthyroidism. This sequence joins TRBV10-1 and TRBJ2-3; D is uncertain. The CDR3 protein is CASSARRISTDTQYF. As DNA, the CDR3 is TGCGCCAGCAGTGCGCGACGGATAAGCACAGATACGCAGTATTTT.